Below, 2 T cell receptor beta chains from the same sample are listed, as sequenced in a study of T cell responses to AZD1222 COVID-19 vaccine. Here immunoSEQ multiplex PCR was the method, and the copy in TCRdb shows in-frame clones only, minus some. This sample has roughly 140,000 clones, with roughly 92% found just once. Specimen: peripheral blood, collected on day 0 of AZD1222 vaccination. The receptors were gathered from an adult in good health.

CDR3 loop: CATKTGVRINYGYTF. The CDR3 DNA follows: TGTGCCACAAAAACCGGGGTCCGAATTAACTATGGCTACACCTTC. J is TRBJ1-2 and V is TRBV2, with D unclear. Trimming removed 10 bases from V and 1 base from J, with 19 bases in between. The germline V gene encodes CDR1 SNHLY and CDR2 FYNNEI. The CDR3 is 15 residues long.

The CDR3 is CASLGPTQHF. Written as DNA, the CDR3 is TGTGCCAGCCTGGGGCCGACCCAGCATTTT. The rearrangement joins TRBV28 to TRBJ1-5; possible D gene TRBD1, 5 bases. CDR1 is MDHEN and CDR2 is SYDVKM in the germline V gene. This CDR3 contains 10 residues. The V gene lost 8 bases and the J gene lost 11 bases, with 10 bases spanning the gap.